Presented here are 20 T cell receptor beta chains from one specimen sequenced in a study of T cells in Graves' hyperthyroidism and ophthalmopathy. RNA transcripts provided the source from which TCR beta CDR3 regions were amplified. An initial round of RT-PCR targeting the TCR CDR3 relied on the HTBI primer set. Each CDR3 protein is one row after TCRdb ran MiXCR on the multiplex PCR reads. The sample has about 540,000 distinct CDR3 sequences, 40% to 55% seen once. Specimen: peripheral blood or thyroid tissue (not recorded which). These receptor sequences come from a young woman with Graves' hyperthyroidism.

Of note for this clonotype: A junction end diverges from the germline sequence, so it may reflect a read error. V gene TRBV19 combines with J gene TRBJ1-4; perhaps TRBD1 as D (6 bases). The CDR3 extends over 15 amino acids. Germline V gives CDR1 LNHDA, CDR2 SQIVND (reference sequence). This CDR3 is CVSSRQGQGSGKLFF. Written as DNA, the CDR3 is TGTGTCAGTAGCCGCCAGGGACAAGGGAGCGGAAAACTGTTTTTT.

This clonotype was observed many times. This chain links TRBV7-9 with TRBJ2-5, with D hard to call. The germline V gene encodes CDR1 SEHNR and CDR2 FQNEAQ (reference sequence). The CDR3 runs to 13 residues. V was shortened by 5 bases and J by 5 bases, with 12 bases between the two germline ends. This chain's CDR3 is CASSPTVWETQYF. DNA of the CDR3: TGTGCCAGCAGCCCCACAGTCTGGGAGACCCAGTACTTC.

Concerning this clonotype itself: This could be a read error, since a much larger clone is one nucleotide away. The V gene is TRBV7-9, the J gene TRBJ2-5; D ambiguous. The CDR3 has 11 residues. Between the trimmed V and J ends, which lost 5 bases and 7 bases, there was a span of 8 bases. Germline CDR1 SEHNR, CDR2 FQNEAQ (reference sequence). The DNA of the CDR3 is TGTGCCAGCAGCCCCCTGAGGACCCAGTACTTC. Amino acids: CASSPLRTQYF. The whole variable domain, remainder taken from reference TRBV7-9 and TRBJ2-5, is DTGVSQNPRHKITKRGQNVTFRCDPISEHNRLYWYRQTLGQGPEFLTYFQNEAQLEKSRLLSDRFSAERPKGSFSTLEIQRTEQGDSAMYLCASSPLRTQYFGPGTRLLVL.

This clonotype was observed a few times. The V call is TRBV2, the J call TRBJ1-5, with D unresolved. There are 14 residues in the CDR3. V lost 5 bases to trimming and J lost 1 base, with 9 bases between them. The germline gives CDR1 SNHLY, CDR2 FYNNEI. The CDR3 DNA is TGTGCCAGCAGTTTTGGCAGGAGCAATCAGCCCCAGCATTTT. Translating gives CASSFGRSNQPQHF.

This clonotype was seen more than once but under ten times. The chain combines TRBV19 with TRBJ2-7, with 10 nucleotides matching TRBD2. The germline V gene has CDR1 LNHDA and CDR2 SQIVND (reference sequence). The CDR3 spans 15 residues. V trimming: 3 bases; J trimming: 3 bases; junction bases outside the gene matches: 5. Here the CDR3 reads CASSILLAGVYEQYF. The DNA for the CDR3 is TGTGCCAGTAGTATCTTGCTAGCGGGAGTCTACGAGCAGTACTTC.

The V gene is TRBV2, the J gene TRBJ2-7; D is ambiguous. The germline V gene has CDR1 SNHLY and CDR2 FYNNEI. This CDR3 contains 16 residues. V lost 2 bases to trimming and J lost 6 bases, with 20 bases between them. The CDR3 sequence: CASSETGSTSSGEQYF. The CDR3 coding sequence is TGTGCCAGCAGTGAAACCGGTTCTACGAGTTCGGGCGAGCAGTACTTC.

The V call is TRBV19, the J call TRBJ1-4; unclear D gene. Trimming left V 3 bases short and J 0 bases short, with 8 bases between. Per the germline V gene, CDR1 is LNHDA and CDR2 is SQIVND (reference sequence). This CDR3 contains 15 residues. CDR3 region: CASSIGSATNEKLFF. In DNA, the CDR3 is TGTGCCAGTAGTATTGGGAGTGCAACTAATGAAAAACTGTTTTTT.

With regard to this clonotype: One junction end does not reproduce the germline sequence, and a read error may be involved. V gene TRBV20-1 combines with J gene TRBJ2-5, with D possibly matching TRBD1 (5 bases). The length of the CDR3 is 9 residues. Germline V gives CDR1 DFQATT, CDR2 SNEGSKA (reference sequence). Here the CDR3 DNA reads TGCAGTGCTAGAGGTGGGCAGGGATTC. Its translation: CSARGGQGF.

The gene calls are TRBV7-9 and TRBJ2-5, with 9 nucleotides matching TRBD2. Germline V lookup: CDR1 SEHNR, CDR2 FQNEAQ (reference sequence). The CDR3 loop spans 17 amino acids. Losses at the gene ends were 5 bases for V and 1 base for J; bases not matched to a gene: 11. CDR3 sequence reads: CASSQRGLAGSQETQYF. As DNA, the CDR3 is TGTGCCAGCAGCCAAAGAGGGCTAGCGGGATCCCAAGAGACCCAGTACTTC.

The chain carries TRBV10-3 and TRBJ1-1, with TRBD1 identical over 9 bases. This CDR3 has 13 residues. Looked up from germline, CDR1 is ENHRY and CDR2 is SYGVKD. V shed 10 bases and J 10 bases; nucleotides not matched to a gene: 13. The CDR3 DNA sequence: TGTGCCAGCACCCGGGACAGGGACGGTCGAGCTTTCTTT. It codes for CASTRDRDGRAFF.

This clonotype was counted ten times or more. CDR3 sequence: CASTPTRSYEQYF. As DNA, the CDR3 is TGTGCCAGCACCCCAACGAGGTCCTACGAGCAGTACTTC. The chain joins TRBV7-9 to TRBJ2-7; D gene ambiguous. The CDR3 runs to 13 residues. Germline V gives CDR1 SEHNR, CDR2 FQNEAQ (reference sequence). V lost 7 bases to trimming and J lost 1 base, with 11 bases between them.

The CDR3: CARGQTQYF. CDR3 nucleotides: TGTGCCAGGGGACAGACCCAGTACTTC. This sequence joins TRBV2 and TRBJ2-5; D may correspond to TRBD1 or TRBD2 (5 bases each). The germline CDR1 and CDR2 sequences are SNHLY and FYNNEI. CDR3 length equals 9 residues. The ends were cut back, 9 bases at V and 6 bases at J, with 5 bases in the middle.

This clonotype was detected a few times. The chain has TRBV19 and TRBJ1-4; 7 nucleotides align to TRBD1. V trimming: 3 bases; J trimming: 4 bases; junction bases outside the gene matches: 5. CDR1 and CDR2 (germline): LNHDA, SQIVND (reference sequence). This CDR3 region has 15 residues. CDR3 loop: CASSIQGQLNEKLFF. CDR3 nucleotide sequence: TGTGCCAGTAGTATTCAGGGACAGCTTAATGAAAAACTGTTTTTT.

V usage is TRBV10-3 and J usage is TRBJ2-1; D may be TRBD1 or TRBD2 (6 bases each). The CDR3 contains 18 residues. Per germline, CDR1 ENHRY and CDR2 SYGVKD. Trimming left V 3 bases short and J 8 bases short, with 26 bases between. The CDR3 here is CAISETWGAGSGGDEQFF. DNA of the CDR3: TGTGCCATCAGTGAAACGTGGGGGGCCGGGAGTGGAGGTGATGAGCAGTTCTTC.

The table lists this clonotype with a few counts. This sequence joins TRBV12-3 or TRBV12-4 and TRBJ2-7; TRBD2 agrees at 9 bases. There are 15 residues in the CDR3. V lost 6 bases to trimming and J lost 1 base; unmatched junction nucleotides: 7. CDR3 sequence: CASSPGLASSYEQYF. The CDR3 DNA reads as TGTGCCAGCAGCCCCGGACTAGCGAGTTCCTACGAGCAGTACTTC.

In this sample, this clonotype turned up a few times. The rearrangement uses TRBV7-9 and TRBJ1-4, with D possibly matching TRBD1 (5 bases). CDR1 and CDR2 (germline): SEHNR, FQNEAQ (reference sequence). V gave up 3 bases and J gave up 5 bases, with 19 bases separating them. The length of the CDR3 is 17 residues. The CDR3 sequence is CASSLDRGRSANEKLFF. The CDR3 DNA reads TGTGCCAGCAGCTTGGATAGGGGTCGCAGCGCGAATGAAAAACTGTTTTTT.

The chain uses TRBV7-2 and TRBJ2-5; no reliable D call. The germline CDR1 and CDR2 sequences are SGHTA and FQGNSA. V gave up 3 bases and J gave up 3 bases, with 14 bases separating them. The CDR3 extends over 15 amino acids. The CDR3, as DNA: TGTGCCAGCAGCTTTCCAGCGTTCCCAGAAGAGACCCAGTACTTC. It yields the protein CASSFPAFPEETQYF.

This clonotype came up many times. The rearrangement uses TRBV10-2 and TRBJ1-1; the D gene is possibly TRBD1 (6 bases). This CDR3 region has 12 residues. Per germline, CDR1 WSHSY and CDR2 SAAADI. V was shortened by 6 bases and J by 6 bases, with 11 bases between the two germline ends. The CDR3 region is CASRDSRAEAFF. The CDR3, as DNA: TGCGCCAGCAGGGACAGTAGGGCTGAAGCTTTCTTT.

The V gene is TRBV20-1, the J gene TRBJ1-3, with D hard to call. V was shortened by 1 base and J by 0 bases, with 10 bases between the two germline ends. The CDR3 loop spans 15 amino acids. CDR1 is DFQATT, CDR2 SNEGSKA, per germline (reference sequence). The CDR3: CSARGVGNSGNTIYF. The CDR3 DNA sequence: TGCAGTGCTAGAGGGGTAGGGAACTCTGGAAACACCATATATTTT.

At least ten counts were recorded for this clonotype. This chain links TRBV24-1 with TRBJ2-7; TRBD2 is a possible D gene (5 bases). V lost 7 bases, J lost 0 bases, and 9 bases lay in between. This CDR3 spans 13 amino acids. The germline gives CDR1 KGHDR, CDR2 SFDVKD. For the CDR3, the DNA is TGTGCCACCAGCGGAGGCCGCTCCTACGAGCAGTACTTC. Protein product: CATSGGRSYEQYF.